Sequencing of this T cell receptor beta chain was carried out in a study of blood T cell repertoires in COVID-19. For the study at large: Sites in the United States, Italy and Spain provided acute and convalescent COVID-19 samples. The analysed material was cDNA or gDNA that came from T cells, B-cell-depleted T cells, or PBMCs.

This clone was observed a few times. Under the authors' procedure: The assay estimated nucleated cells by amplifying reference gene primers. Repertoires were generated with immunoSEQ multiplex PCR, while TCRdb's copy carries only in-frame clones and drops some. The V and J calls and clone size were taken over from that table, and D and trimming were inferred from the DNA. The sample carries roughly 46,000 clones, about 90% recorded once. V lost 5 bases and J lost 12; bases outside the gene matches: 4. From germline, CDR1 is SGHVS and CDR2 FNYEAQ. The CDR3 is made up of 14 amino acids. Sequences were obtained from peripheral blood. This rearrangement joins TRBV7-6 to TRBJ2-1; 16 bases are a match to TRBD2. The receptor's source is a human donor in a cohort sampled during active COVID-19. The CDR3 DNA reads TGTGCCAGCAGCACGGGACTAGCGGGAGGGCGGCAGTTCTTC. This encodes CASSTGLAGGRQFF.